This T cell receptor (beta chain) was captured in a study of cytomegalovirus exposure and HLA in healthy donors. The CDR3 runs to 16 residues. The V gene's germline CDR1 is SGHRS and CDR2 YFSETQ. Concerning this clone itself: Compared with germline, one end of the junction differs, possibly owing to a read error.

The PCR was carried out with 60 Vbeta primers and 13 Jbeta primers. Some clones are missing from TCRdb's copy, which holds only in-frame ones; the method was immunoSEQ multiplex PCR. The sample shows 99,000 or so clones, roughly 76% of them seen only once. The chain carries TRBV5-1 and TRBJ2-1; tentative D call: TRBD2 (5 bases). The TCR originated in a young man in good health and CMV-seropositive. The sequenced sample consisted of PBMCs. The CDR3 loop reads CASGLAAAVSYNEQFF. The CDR3 DNA sequence: TGCGCCAGCGGCTTGGCAGCGGCAGTCTCCTACAATGAGCAGTTCTTC.